The rows below give T cell receptor beta chains drawn from one sample of a study of blood T cell repertoires in COVID-19. Measured with immunoSEQ multiplex PCR; TCRdb has only the in-frame clones, and not every one. The sample consists of tens of thousands of clones, approximately 77% of them appearing once. The sample comprised peripheral blood. These TCRs come from a man in his sixties or seventies with COVID-19, enrolled during active disease. The CDR3 runs from the conserved cysteine through the conserved F or W. Fields, in order: CDR3 protein, CDR3 DNA, J gene, clone size, D gene, V gene. D genes are given only for firm matches. Size values are once, few and many counts, or a class for expanded clones, and some rows have none.

CASSLSLAGDEQFF TGTGCCAGCAGTTTGTCCCTTGCGGGAGATGAGCAGTTCTTC TRBJ2-1 NA TRBD2 TRBV28
CATSSGGTGGYEQYF TGTGCCACCAGCAGCGGAGGGACAGGGGGCTACGAGCAGTACTTC TRBJ2-7 NA TRBD1 TRBV15
CATQPKQGVKTQYF TGTGCCACTCAACCTAAACAGGGGGTGAAGACCCAGTACTTC TRBJ2-5 NA TRBD1 TRBV27
CASSPAGLAVSYNEQFF TGTGCCAGCAGTCCCGCGGGGCTAGCAGTCTCCTACAATGAGCAGTTCTTC TRBJ2-1 NA NA TRBV28
CASSYAGQGANEQFF TGTGCCAGCAGTTACGCAGGACAGGGGGCGAATGAGCAGTTCTTC TRBJ2-1 NA TRBD1 TRBV6-2/TRBV6-3
CASSLEWDRGPQPQHF TGTGCCAGCAGCTTAGAGTGGGACAGGGGGCCTCAGCCCCAGCATTTT TRBJ1-5 NA TRBD1 TRBV7-9
CASSSLGGGDQPQHF TGTGCCAGCAGTTCCCTAGGAGGGGGGGATCAGCCCCAGCATTTT TRBJ1-5 NA NA TRBV27
CASSRPGTEAFF TGTGCCAGCAGTCGGCCGGGCACTGAAGCTTTCTTT TRBJ1-1 NA NA TRBV27
CASSIGTSGRGHTGELFF TGTGCCAGCAGCATCGGGACTAGCGGGAGAGGGCACACCGGGGAGCTGTTTTTT TRBJ2-2 NA TRBD2 TRBV7-2
CASSFLRGLYSNQPQHF TGTGCCAGCAGTTTCTTACGAGGGCTTTATAGCAATCAGCCCCAGCATTTT TRBJ1-5 once NA TRBV28
CSRDRRETGPLDEKLFF TGCAGCAGGGATAGGCGAGAAACAGGGCCCTTGGATGAAAAACTGTTTTTT TRBJ1-4 few NA TRBV29-1
CASSPSGQDPGKQYF TGCGCCAGCAGCCCGTCTGGACAGGACCCAGGAAAGCAGTACTTC TRBJ2-7 NA TRBD1 TRBV4-1
CASFRDRGYEQYF TGTGCCAGCTTCCGGGACAGGGGCTACGAGCAGTACTTC TRBJ2-7 NA TRBD1 TRBV18
CASSPTSGRAGNEQFF TGTGCCAGTAGTCCGACTAGCGGGAGGGCAGGGAATGAGCAGTTCTTC TRBJ2-1 NA TRBD2 TRBV19
CASSYSGSGGDQPQHF TGTGCCAGCAGTTACTCGGGCAGTGGAGGGGATCAGCCCCAGCATTTT TRBJ1-5 once NA TRBV6-5
CASSPAGGRGDEQYF TGTGCCAGCTCACCAGCGGGAGGGCGGGGCGACGAGCAGTACTTC TRBJ2-7 NA TRBD2 TRBV18
CASSLTGKATGELFF TGTGCCAGCAGCTTAACAGGGAAGGCCACCGGGGAGCTGTTTTTT TRBJ2-2 NA NA TRBV11-2
CASSRIRVDGYTF TGTGCCAGCTCCCGGATCAGGGTAGATGGCTACACCTTC TRBJ1-2 NA NA TRBV6-5
CASSPGQQVGQPQHF TGTGCCAGCAGCCCCGGTCAGCAGGTCGGTCAGCCCCAGCATTTT TRBJ1-5 NA NA TRBV7-2
CASSLGPRGYGYTF TGTGCCAGCAGCCTAGGGCCCCGGGGTTATGGCTACACCTTC TRBJ1-2 NA NA TRBV7-3
CASSVSRQGLNYGYTF TGTGCCAGCAGCGTTTCTCGCCAGGGCCTGAACTATGGCTACACCTTC TRBJ1-2 NA NA TRBV3-1/TRBV3-2
CASSLWGSGANTEAFF TGTGCCAGCAGTTTATGGGGTTCAGGGGCGAACACTGAAGCTTTCTTT TRBJ1-1 few NA TRBV28
CASSRGVSANTEAFF TGTGCCAGCAGCCGAGGAGTATCCGCGAACACTGAAGCTTTCTTT TRBJ1-1 NA NA TRBV28
CASSGLFPYNEQFF TGTGCCAGCAGTGGTCTATTTCCCTACAATGAGCAGTTCTTC TRBJ2-1 NA NA TRBV28
CASRTLSGRGLGTQYF TGTGCCAGCCGTACGTTAAGCGGCCGAGGCCTTGGTACGCAGTATTTT TRBJ2-3 NA NA TRBV11-2
CASSPGRGERWGEQFF TGTGCCAGCAGCCCAGGCAGGGGCGAGAGGTGGGGTGAGCAGTTCTTC TRBJ2-1 once NA TRBV4-2
CASSEVAPRHYEQYF TGTGCCAGCAGTGAAGTGGCGCCCCGACACTACGAGCAGTACTTC TRBJ2-7 NA NA TRBV2
CASSLVAVQPQHF TGTGCCAGCAGCTTAGTAGCGGTGCAGCCCCAGCATTTT TRBJ1-5 NA NA TRBV7-2
CASRPLTGPDATNEKLFF TGTGCCAGCAGACCATTGACAGGGCCGGACGCAACTAATGAAAAACTGTTTTTT TRBJ1-4 NA TRBD1 TRBV4-2
CASSLSGGLPPYEQYF TGTGCCAGCAGCTTATCAGGGGGCCTACCCCCCTACGAGCAGTACTTC TRBJ2-7 few TRBD1 TRBV11-2
CASSSPGQTYEQYF TGTGCCAGCAGCTCGCCGGGACAGACCTACGAGCAGTACTTC TRBJ2-7 NA TRBD1 TRBV5-5
CASSQDLVSGELFF TGCGCCAGCAGCCAAGATTTAGTATCCGGGGAGCTGTTTTTT TRBJ2-2 once NA TRBV4-3